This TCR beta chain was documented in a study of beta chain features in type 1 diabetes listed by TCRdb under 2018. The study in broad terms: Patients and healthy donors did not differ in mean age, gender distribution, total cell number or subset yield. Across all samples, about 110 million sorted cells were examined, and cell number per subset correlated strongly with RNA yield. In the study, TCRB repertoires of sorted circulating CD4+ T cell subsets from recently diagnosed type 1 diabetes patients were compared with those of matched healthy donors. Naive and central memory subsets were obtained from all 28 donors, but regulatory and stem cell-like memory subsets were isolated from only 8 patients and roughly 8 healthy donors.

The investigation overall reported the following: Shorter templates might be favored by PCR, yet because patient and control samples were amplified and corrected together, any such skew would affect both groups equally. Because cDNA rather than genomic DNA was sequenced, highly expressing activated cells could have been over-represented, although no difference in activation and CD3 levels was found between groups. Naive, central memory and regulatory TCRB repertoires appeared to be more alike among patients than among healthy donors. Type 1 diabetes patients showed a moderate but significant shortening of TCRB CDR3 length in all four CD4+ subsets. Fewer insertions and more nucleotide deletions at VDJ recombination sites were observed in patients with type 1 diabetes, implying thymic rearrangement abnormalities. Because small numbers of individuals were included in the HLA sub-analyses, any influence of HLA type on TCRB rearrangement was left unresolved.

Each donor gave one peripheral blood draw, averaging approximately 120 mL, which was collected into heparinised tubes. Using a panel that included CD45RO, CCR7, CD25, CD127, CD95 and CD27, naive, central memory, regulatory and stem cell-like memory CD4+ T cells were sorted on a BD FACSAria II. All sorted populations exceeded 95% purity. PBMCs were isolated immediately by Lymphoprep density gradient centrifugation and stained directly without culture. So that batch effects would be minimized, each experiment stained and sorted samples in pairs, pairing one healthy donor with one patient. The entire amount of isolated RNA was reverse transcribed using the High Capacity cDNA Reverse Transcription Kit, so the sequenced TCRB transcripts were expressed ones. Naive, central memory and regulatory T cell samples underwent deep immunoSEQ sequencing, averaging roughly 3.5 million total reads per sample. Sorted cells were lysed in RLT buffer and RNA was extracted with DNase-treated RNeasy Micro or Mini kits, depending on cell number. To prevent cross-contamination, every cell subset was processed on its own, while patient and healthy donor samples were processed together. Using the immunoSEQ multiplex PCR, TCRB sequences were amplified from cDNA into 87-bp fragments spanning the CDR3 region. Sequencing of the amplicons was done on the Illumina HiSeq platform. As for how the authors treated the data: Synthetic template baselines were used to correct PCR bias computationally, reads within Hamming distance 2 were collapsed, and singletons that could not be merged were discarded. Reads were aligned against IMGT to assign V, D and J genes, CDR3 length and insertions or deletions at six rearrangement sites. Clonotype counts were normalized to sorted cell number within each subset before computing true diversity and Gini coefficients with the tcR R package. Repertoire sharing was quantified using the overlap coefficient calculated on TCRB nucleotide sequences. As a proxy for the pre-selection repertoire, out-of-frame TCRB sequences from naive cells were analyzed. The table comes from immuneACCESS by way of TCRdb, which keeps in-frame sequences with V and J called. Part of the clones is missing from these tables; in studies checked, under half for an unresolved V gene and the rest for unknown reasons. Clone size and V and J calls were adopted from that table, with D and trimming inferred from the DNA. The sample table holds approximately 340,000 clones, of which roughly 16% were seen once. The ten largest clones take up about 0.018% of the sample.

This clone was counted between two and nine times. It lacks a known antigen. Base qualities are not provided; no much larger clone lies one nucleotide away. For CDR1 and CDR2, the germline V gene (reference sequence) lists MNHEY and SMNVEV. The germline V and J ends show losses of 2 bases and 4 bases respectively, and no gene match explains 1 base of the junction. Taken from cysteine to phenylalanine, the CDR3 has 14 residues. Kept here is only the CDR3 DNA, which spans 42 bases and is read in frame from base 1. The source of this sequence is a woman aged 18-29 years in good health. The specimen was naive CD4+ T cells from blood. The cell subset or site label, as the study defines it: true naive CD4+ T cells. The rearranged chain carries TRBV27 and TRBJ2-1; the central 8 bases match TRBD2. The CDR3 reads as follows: CASSLTSGYNEQFF. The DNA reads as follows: TGTGCCAGCAGTTTAACTAGCGGTTACAATGAGCAGTTCTTC.